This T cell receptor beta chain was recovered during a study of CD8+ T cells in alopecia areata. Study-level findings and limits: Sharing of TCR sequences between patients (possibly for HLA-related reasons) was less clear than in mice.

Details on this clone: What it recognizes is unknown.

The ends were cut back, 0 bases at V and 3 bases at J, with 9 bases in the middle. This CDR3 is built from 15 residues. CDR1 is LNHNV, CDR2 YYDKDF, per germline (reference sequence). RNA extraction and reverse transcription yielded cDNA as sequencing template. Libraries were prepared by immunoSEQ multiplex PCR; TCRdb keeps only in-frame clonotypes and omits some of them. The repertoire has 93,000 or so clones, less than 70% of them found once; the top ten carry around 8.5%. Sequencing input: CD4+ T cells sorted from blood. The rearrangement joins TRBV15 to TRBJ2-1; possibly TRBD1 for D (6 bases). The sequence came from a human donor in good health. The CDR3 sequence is CATSRDAQGYNEQFF. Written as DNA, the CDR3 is TGTGCCACCAGCAGAGACGCACAGGGCTACAATGAGCAGTTCTTC.